This TCR beta chain comes out of a study of long-term antiretroviral therapy in people with HIV. Broader study findings: Against controls, HIV repertoires showed narrower ranges of CDR3 length.

Version v3.0 of the immunoSEQ assay ran at survey level. Some clones are missing from TCRdb's copy, which holds only in-frame ones; the method was immunoSEQ multiplex PCR. Of tens of thousands of clones in the sample, approximately 81% were seen once. The CDR3 extends over 15 amino acids. From germline, CDR1 is WSHSY and CDR2 SAAADI. Trimming removed 3 bases from V and 7 bases from J, with 15 bases in between. This clone appeared a single time. The antigen remains undetermined. Among participants with HIV, every one received treatment in the United States. The sample here was unsorted PBMCs, taken roughly 2.9 years before starting antiretroviral therapy. This TCR came from a woman in her thirties with HIV. This chain links TRBV10-2 with TRBJ2-2; D is undetermined. The CDR3 loop reads CASSDNPGPGGELFF. The CDR3 DNA reads TGCGCCAGCAGTGATAACCCCGGACCCGGCGGGGAGCTGTTTTTT.